The 30 T cell receptor beta chains reported below all come from one sample, sequenced in a study of blood T cell repertoires in COVID-19. Sequencing used immunoSEQ multiplex PCR; TCRdb keeps in-frame clones, though not all of them. The repertoire includes some 120,000 clones, more than 75% of them detected once, and more than 2% sits in the top ten. Sequencing was performed on peripheral blood. Receptors were obtained from a woman aged 45-65 years with acute or convalescent COVID-19.

V usage is TRBV10-3 and J usage is TRBJ1-6, with D possibly being TRBD1 (6 bases). V lost 3 bases to trimming and J lost 7 bases, with 16 bases between them. The CDR3 is 16 residues long. CDR1 is ENHRY and CDR2 is SYGVKD in the germline V gene. The CDR3 region is CAISDHGQFPNSPLHF. In nucleotides, the CDR3 is TGTGCCATCAGTGACCACGGACAGTTTCCGAATTCACCCCTCCACTTT.

The sample holds a few counts of this clone. The CDR3 DNA sequence: TGTGCCACCAGTGACGGGACTCCAGGACTGGGCTACACCTTC. Translated: CATSDGTPGLGYTF. This rearrangement joins TRBV24-1 to TRBJ1-2; TRBD1 might be the D (5 bases). The CDR3 spans 14 residues. The V end was cut by 4 bases, the J end by 8 bases, with 16 bases between. Germline assignment: CDR1 KGHDR and CDR2 SFDVKD.

V is TRBV12-2 and J is TRBJ1-2. TRBV12-2 is marked as a pseudogene. The CDR3 is 18 residues long. DNA for the CDR3: TGTGCAAGTCGCTCCCCTCCGGGACTAAATTTCGTGGACTATGGCTACACCTTC. Translated, it gives CASRSPPGLNFVDYGYTF.

This chain connects TRBV7-9 to TRBJ2-7; TRBD2 matches at 10 bases. The CDR3 runs to 16 residues. From germline, CDR1 is SEHNR and CDR2 FQNEAQ (reference sequence). V was clipped by 4 bases and J by 3 bases; unmatched bases: 9. The CDR3 nucleotides are TGTGCCAGCAGCTCCACCGCTAGCGGGAGTCTCTACGAGCAGTACTTC. Its protein is CASSSTASGSLYEQYF.

The chain is built from TRBV7-6 and TRBJ1-5; D gene unclear. The length of the CDR3 is 14 residues. V dropped 1 base and J dropped 10 bases, with 14 bases sitting between them. Germline V gene sequence: CDR1 SGHVS, CDR2 FNYEAQ. In nucleotides, the CDR3 is TGTGCCAGCAGCTTAGGGAGCCTAGAAGGCCCCCAGCATTTT. It codes for CASSLGSLEGPQHF.

The V and J genes are TRBV11-3 and TRBJ1-1; TRBD1 aligns across 10 bases. The CDR3 is 16 amino acids. Germline-derived CDR1 and CDR2 are SGHNT and YENEEA. V gave up 1 base and J gave up 10 bases; unmatched junction bases: 12. The CDR3 here is CASSLGHSGTGEAAFF. CDR3 bases: TGTGCCAGCAGCTTAGGCCATTCCGGGACAGGGGAGGCAGCTTTCTTT.

The chain employs TRBV18 and TRBJ1-5; D is unresolved. The CDR3 runs 16 residues. CDR1 is KGHSH, CDR2 LQKENI, per germline. Trimming pared 3 bases from V and 7 bases from J, leaving 19 bases between. The CDR3 reads CASSPTSGNLGQPQHF. The CDR3 DNA reads as TGTGCCAGCTCACCTACCTCGGGGAATTTAGGGCAGCCCCAGCATTTT.

This chain uses TRBV4-1 with TRBJ2-5; 8 bases agree with TRBD1. J gave up 2 bases and V 4 bases, and 6 bases lay outside the gene matches. Germline V gene data show CDR1 as MGHRA and CDR2 as YSYEKL. The CDR3 runs 15 residues. CDR3 nucleotide sequence: TGCGCCAGCAGCCGCAATACAGGGGGACAAGAGACCCAGTACTTC. Its protein product is CASSRNTGGQETQYF.

The chain has TRBV6-6 and TRBJ2-7, with no clear D. Looked up from germline, CDR1 is MNHNY and CDR2 is SVGAGI (reference sequence). V lost 2 bases to trimming and J lost 2 bases, with 13 bases between them. CDR3 length: 15 amino acids. CDR3: CASSYRLLKAYEQYF. The CDR3, as DNA: TGTGCCAGCAGTTACAGACTCCTAAAAGCCTACGAGCAGTACTTC.

The chain is built from TRBV3-1 (or the pseudogene TRBV3-2) and TRBJ2-2; perhaps TRBD1 as D (6 bases). With 1 base removed from V and 4 bases from J, the gap between germline ends came to 7 bases. The CDR3 is made up of 14 amino acids. The germline gives CDR1 LGHDT, CDR2 YNNKEL (reference sequence). The chain's CDR3 is CASSQVTGTGELFF. As DNA, the CDR3 is TGTGCCAGCAGCCAAGTGACAGGCACCGGGGAGCTGTTTTTT.

The chain couples TRBV6-2 or TRBV6-3 to TRBJ1-2; 7 bases fit TRBD1. From germline, CDR1 is MNHEY and CDR2 SVGEGT. The CDR3 has 14 amino acids. V lost 2 bases, J lost 8 bases, and 8 bases stayed unmatched. The CDR3 is CASSYRPGGGGYTF. CDR3 nucleotides: TGTGCCAGCAGTTACCGCCCAGGGGGTGGAGGCTACACCTTC.

The genes are TRBV3-1 (or the pseudogene TRBV3-2) and TRBJ2-1, with D tentatively TRBD2 (5 bases). The germline gives CDR1 LGHDT, CDR2 YNNKEL (reference sequence). Deletions cut 0 bases from V and 6 bases from J, with 9 bases between. The CDR3 is 14 residues long. The CDR3 DNA reads as TGTGCCAGCAGCCAAGATTCGGGGAGCAATGAGCAGTTCTTC. It translates to CASSQDSGSNEQFF.

The rearrangement joins TRBV3-1 (or the pseudogene TRBV3-2) to TRBJ1-5; no firm D call. The V end was cut by 3 bases, the J end by 0 bases, with 6 bases between. The length of the CDR3 is 14 residues. The germline V gene encodes CDR1 LGHDT and CDR2 YNNKEL (reference sequence). The chain's CDR3 is CASSQGNSNQPQHF. CDR3 in DNA: TGTGCCAGCAGCCAGGGCAATAGCAATCAGCCCCAGCATTTT.

The CDR3 spells CASSQTRRAGLAGLGIQYF. CDR3 DNA sequence: TGTGCCAGCAGCCAGACAAGGCGTGCTGGACTAGCGGGGCTAGGCATTCAGTACTTC. The chain combines TRBV3-1 (or the pseudogene TRBV3-2) with TRBJ2-4; 12 nucleotides match TRBD2. This CDR3 has 19 residues. With 3 bases clipped from V and 9 bases from J, the junction kept 18 bases outside the gene matches. Germline values: CDR1 LGHDT, CDR2 YNNKEL (reference sequence).

The rearrangement uses TRBV19 and TRBJ2-2; 11 nucleotides align to TRBD2. Germline V CDR1 and CDR2: LNHDA, SQIVND (reference sequence). The CDR3 has 18 amino acids. V shed 3 bases and J 5 bases; nucleotides not matched to a gene: 11. The CDR3 coding sequence is TGTGCCAGTAGTATTAATGGGGGGACTAGCGGTTGGACCGGGGAGCTGTTTTTT. This gives the protein CASSINGGTSGWTGELFF.

The chain combines TRBV11-1 with TRBJ1-1; TRBD1 is a possible D gene (5 bases). Germline V gene lookup returns CDR1 SGHAT and CDR2 FQDESV (reference sequence). The CDR3 spans 14 residues. V shed 5 bases and J shed 1 base, with 11 bases lying between them. In nucleotides, the CDR3 is TGTGCCAGCAGCCCCCAGGGTGGGAACACTGAAGCTTTCTTT. Residues: CASSPQGGNTEAFF.

The chain joins TRBV2 to TRBJ2-6, with D tentatively TRBD1 (6 bases). The CDR3 is 14 amino acids. The V gene lost 6 bases and the J gene lost 2 bases, with 8 bases spanning the gap. Germline-derived CDR1 and CDR2 are SNHLY and FYNNEI. The CDR3 bases are TGTGCCAGCAGGCACAGGGCTGGGGCCAACGTCCTGACTTTC. Translating gives CASRHRAGANVLTF.

The rearrangement links TRBV29-1 to TRBJ2-3; 10 bases agree with TRBD1. The CDR3 extends over 16 amino acids. The V gene end was trimmed by 5 bases and the J gene end by 6 bases; junction bases not matched to a gene: 14. Germline assignment: CDR1 SQVTM and CDR2 ANQGSEA. CDR3 protein: CSVTGQGERWADTQYF. In DNA form, the CDR3 reads TGCAGCGTTACAGGACAGGGGGAACGATGGGCGGATACGCAGTATTTT.

The V and J genes are TRBV19 and TRBJ1-3; unclear D gene. Trimming took off 6 bases at V and 0 bases at J, with 9 bases between the two ends. This CDR3 is built from 14 residues. The germline gives CDR1 LNHDA, CDR2 SQIVND (reference sequence). The CDR3 DNA reads as TGTGCCAGTAGAGGCGGAGGCTCTGGAAACACCATATATTTT. Its translation is CASRGGGSGNTIYF.

The CDR3 DNA sequence: TGTGCCAGCAGCGTAGGGGACAACCTTCGAAACGAGCAGTACTTC. This encodes CASSVGDNLRNEQYF. The chain couples TRBV9 to TRBJ2-7, with D possibly matching TRBD1 (6 bases). From germline, CDR1 is SGDLS and CDR2 YYNGEE. V lost 0 bases and J lost 5, with 15 bases in between. There are 15 residues in the CDR3.

The chain uses TRBV6-4 and TRBJ2-1, with TRBD2 identical over 12 bases. The germline CDR1 and CDR2 sequences are MRHNA and SNTAGT. The V and J ends lost 9 bases and 0 bases, in that order; junction bases with no gene match: 15. CDR3 size: 19 residues. This chain's CDR3 is CARTLTSGRVRSSYNEQFF. In nucleotides, the CDR3 is TGTGCCAGAACCTTGACTAGCGGGAGAGTGCGGAGCTCCTACAATGAGCAGTTCTTC.

This clone occurred a few times. This chain joins TRBV27 and TRBJ1-2; a possible D gene is TRBD1 (5 bases). Germline assignment: CDR1 MNHEY and CDR2 SMNVEV (reference sequence). CDR3 length equals 16 residues. V was pared by 5 bases and J by 0 bases, with 16 bases between. CDR3 nucleotide sequence: TGTGCCAGCAGTCATCGACAGCCAGGTTCTAACTATGGCTACACCTTC. Protein: CASSHRQPGSNYGYTF.

This clone was observed a single time. The gene calls are TRBV2 and TRBJ1-5; a weak D match, TRBD1 (5 bases). The CDR3 runs 13 residues. CDR1 and CDR2 (germline): SNHLY, FYNNEI. Trimming shortened V by 3 bases and J by 6 bases, and 9 bases separated the two germline ends. The CDR3 region is CASSDREGQPQHF. CDR3 DNA sequence: TGTGCCAGCAGTGACAGGGAAGGTCAGCCCCAGCATTTT.

The chain recombines TRBV5-1 with TRBJ1-3; 8 bases are shared with TRBD1. V lost 4 bases, J lost 6 bases, and 12 bases stayed unmatched. This CDR3 is 16 amino acids long. The germline gives CDR1 SGHRS, CDR2 YFSETQ. In DNA form, the CDR3 reads TGCGCCAGCAGCATCACGACAGGGGCCGGGGTAAACACCATATATTTT. Its translation: CASSITTGAGVNTIYF.

Only one count was recorded for this clone. The CDR3 bases are TGTGCAGAACAAGTCACCCTTAGCAATCAGCCCCAGCATTTT. Protein: CAEQVTLSNQPQHF. This rearrangement joins TRBV6-4 to TRBJ1-5; no clear D. CDR3 length: 14 amino acids. The germline V gene encodes CDR1 MRHNA and CDR2 SNTAGT.

The J gene is TRBJ1-2, the V gene TRBV2; D gene unclear. The germline V and J ends were trimmed by 8 bases and 3 bases, with 7 bases remaining between them. Germline V gene sequence: CDR1 SNHLY, CDR2 FYNNEI. This CDR3 is built from 11 residues. CDR3 DNA: TGTGCCAGCGTTCGGGACTATGGCTACACCTTC. This gives the protein CASVRDYGYTF.

The J gene is TRBJ2-1, the V gene TRBV20-1; D might be TRBD1 (5 bases). CDR1 is DFQATT, CDR2 SNEGSKA, per germline (reference sequence). This CDR3 is 11 amino acids long. The CDR3 is CRVGHDNEQFF. In DNA, the CDR3 is TGCAGGGTGGGGCACGACAATGAGCAGTTCTTC.

The V and J genes are TRBV9 and TRBJ2-1; 13 bases fit TRBD2. The CDR3 is 16 residues long. Germline-derived CDR1 and CDR2 are SGDLS and YYNGEE. J was trimmed by 7 bases and V by 2 bases; bases with no gene match: 6. The CDR3 sequence is CASSVPGLAGLNEQFF. The CDR3 DNA reads TGTGCCAGCAGCGTTCCGGGACTAGCGGGATTGAATGAGCAGTTCTTC.

The rearrangement joins TRBV5-6 to TRBJ2-7, with 9 positions matching TRBD2. Germline CDR1 is SGHDT and CDR2 is YYEEEE. The J segment lost 9 bases and the V segment lost 2 bases, leaving 15 bases of the junction unmatched. The CDR3 extends over 16 amino acids. CDR3 nucleotides: TGTGCCAGCAGCTTATTCGGCGGGACTAGCCTCTTAGGGCAGTACTTC. This codes for CASSLFGGTSLLGQYF.

V gene TRBV7-9 combines with J gene TRBJ2-1; TRBD1 matches at 7 bases. Germline V gene sequence: CDR1 SEHNR, CDR2 FQNEAQ (reference sequence). V was clipped by 7 bases and J by 5 bases; unmatched bases: 5. There are 13 residues in the CDR3. In nucleotides, the CDR3 is TGTGCCAGCACCCCGACAGGGCACAATGAGCAGTTCTTC. Protein: CASTPTGHNEQFF.